The 13 T cell receptor beta chains in this list originate from one sample, sequenced in a study of blood T cell repertoires in COVID-19 (dated by TCRdb to 2020 to 2021). The library relied on the immunoSEQ multiplex PCR assay. TCRdb's version of the immuneACCESS table is confined to in-frame rearrangements and falls short of the full clone set. An unresolved V gene accounts for under half of the shortfall where checked; the remainder is of unknown origin. The sample table lists 200,000 or so clones, around four fifths of them with a count of one. The top ten hold around 0.93% of the sample. What was sequenced was peripheral blood. These receptors all stem from a man between 60 and 75 years old with COVID-19, enrolled during active disease.

The gene calls are TRBV27 and TRBJ2-3; possibly TRBD2 for D (6 bases). V was shortened by 3 bases and J by 4 bases, with 20 bases between the two germline ends. Germline CDR1 MNHEY, CDR2 SMNVEV (reference sequence). The CDR3 sequence is 17 residues long. CDR3 sequence reads: CASSLPRDSRGADTQYF. The DNA of the CDR3 is TGTGCCAGCAGTTTGCCCAGGGACTCTAGAGGGGCAGATACGCAGTATTTT.

The V and J genes are TRBV11-2 and TRBJ2-3; D may be TRBD1 (5 bases). With 2 bases removed from V and 5 bases from J, the gap between germline ends came to 14 bases. Germline CDR1 is SGHAT and CDR2 is FQNNGV. CDR3 size: 15 residues. Here the CDR3 reads CASSLQGFPGDTQYF. CDR3 coding DNA: TGTGCCAGCAGCTTACAGGGATTTCCAGGAGATACGCAGTATTTT.

This chain connects TRBV6-2 or TRBV6-3 to TRBJ1-1; TRBD1 is a possible D gene (6 bases). This CDR3 contains 16 residues. With 0 bases removed from V and 0 bases from J, the gap between germline ends came to 11 bases. Per the germline V gene, CDR1 is MNHEY and CDR2 is SVGEGT. The CDR3 loop reads CASSYSQGRMNTEAFF. CDR3 DNA sequence: TGTGCCAGCAGTTACTCGCAGGGGCGGATGAACACTGAAGCTTTCTTT.

The chain is built from TRBV6-6 and TRBJ2-7; a weak D match, TRBD1 (5 bases). The V gene's germline CDR1 is MNHNY and CDR2 SVGAGI (reference sequence). This CDR3 is 12 amino acids long. V gave up 5 bases and J gave up 3 bases, with 8 bases separating them. CDR3 sequence reads: CASSPDNYEQYF. The CDR3 coding sequence is TGTGCCAGCAGTCCGGACAACTACGAGCAGTACTTC.

The V call is TRBV7-9, the J call TRBJ2-3, with a weak D call TRBD1 (5 bases). V was cut by 2 bases and J by 0 bases, with 9 bases left in between. Per the germline V gene, CDR1 is SEHNR and CDR2 is FQNEAQ (reference sequence). This CDR3 is built from 15 residues. CDR3 nucleotides: TGTGCCAGCAGCTTACGACAGACTAGCACAGATACGCAGTATTTT. It yields the protein CASSLRQTSTDTQYF.

In this sample, this clone turned up a few times. Other DNA sequences in this sample translate to the same CDR3. The chain uses TRBV12-3 or TRBV12-4 and TRBJ1-1, with a tentative D call TRBD1 (6 bases). The ends were cut back, 8 bases at V and 4 bases at J, with 14 bases in the middle. The CDR3 loop spans 13 amino acids. CDR3 bases: TGTGCCAGCTCCTTAGGGGGTGGCACTGAAGCTTTCTTT. Its translation: CASSLGGGTEAFF.

The gene calls are TRBV12-3 or TRBV12-4 and TRBJ2-1; 8 bases map to TRBD1. Unmatched junction bases numbered 6, after V lost 6 bases and J lost 14 bases. The CDR3 is 11 amino acids. The CDR3 is CASSSTGAKFF. CDR3 in DNA: TGTGCCAGCAGCTCGACAGGGGCGAAGTTCTTC.

Concerning this clone itself: This CDR3 is also generated by other DNA sequences in the sample. This chain connects TRBV20-1 to TRBJ1-2; D perhaps matches TRBD1 (6 bases). V lost 6 bases to trimming and J lost 5 bases, with 10 bases between them. Looked up from germline, CDR1 is DFQATT and CDR2 is SNEGSKA (reference sequence). The CDR3 spans 11 residues. The chain's CDR3 is CSATGTYGYTF. CDR3 in DNA: TGCAGTGCCACGGGGACATATGGCTACACCTTC.

About this clone itself: This sample also contains other DNA sequences that code for the same CDR3. J is TRBJ1-6 and V is TRBV6-5; D may be TRBD1 (5 bases). The CDR3 spans 16 residues. Between the trimmed V and J ends, which lost 0 bases and 6 bases, there was a span of 12 bases. Germline V lookup: CDR1 MNHEY, CDR2 SVGAGI. The CDR3 region has the DNA TGTGCCAGCAGTTACTCGAAAGGGGCCCGTAATTCACCCCTCCACTTT. Amino acid sequence: CASSYSKGARNSPLHF.

Only one count was recorded for this clone. The V gene is TRBV5-8, the J gene TRBJ2-7; the D is unclear. This CDR3 spans 12 amino acids. Germline CDR1 reads SGHTS; CDR2 reads YDEGEE. Trimming shortened V by 2 bases and J by 3 bases, and 6 bases separated the two germline ends. CDR3 region: CASSFLFYEQYF. CDR3 nucleotides: TGTGCCAGCAGCTTTCTGTTCTACGAGCAGTACTTC. Full variable domain (outside the CDR3, taken from reference TRBV5-8 and TRBJ2-7): EAGVTQSPTHLIKTRGQQATLRCSPISGHTSVYWYQQALGLGLQFLLWYDEGEERNRGNFPPRFSGRQFPNYSSELNVNALELEDSALYLCASSFLFYEQYFGPGTRLTVT.

The V and J genes are TRBV10-1 and TRBJ2-7; D might be TRBD2 (5 bases). The germline V gene encodes CDR1 WNHNN and CDR2 SYGVQD (reference sequence). Trimming removed 3 bases at V and 7 bases at J, with 10 bases between. This CDR3 spans 12 amino acids. CDR3 in amino acids: CASSDLGGEQYF. DNA for the CDR3: TGCGCCAGCAGTGATCTAGGCGGGGAGCAGTACTTC.

The gene calls are TRBV19 and TRBJ2-3; 11 bases are a match to TRBD2. CDR1 and CDR2 from the germline V gene are LNHDA and SQIVND (reference sequence). The trim removed 6 bases at V and 5 bases at J, leaving 4 bases unmatched. CDR3 size: 14 residues. The CDR3 is CASRLAGVEDTQYF. For the CDR3, the DNA is TGTGCCAGTAGACTAGCGGGAGTTGAAGATACGCAGTATTTT.

CDR3 protein: CASSRRVVAGELFF. The CDR3 DNA sequence: TGTGCCAGCTCACGACGGGTTGTAGCCGGGGAGCTGTTTTTT. The chain is built from TRBV18 and TRBJ2-2; no definite D call. This CDR3 comprises 14 residues. From germline, CDR1 is KGHSH and CDR2 LQKENI. Trimming took 4 bases from V and 6 from J, leaving 12 bases between them.